This is a list of T cell receptor beta chains from one sample in a study of cytomegalovirus exposure and HLA in healthy donors. Profiled with immunoSEQ multiplex PCR; TCRdb holds only in-frame clones, not every one. This sample yields about 140,000 clones, of which around 80% are seen a single time; 4.8% belongs to the top ten. The sample was PBMCs. The receptors stem from a man under 40 in good health. The CDR3 runs from the conserved cysteine through the conserved F or W. The D gene is left open where the match is weak. Clone size is stated in some rows and not others, as once, few, many or a class when expanded.

NA,NA,TRBV5-4,TRBJ1-6,CASSLESGVNSPLHF,TGTGCCAGCAGCTTGGAGTCAGGGGTTAATTCACCCCTCCACTTT
TRBD1,NA,TRBV7-9,TRBJ2-3,CASSLTGVTDTQYF,TGTGCCAGCAGCTTGACAGGGGTCACAGATACGCAGTATTTT
NA,NA,TRBV5-4,TRBJ2-5,CASSQEGSWVSQETQYF,TGTGCCAGCAGCCAAGAGGGCAGTTGGGTGTCCCAAGAGACCCAGTACTTC
TRBD2,NA,TRBV15,TRBJ2-7,CATSRAPGLADSEQYF,TGTGCCACCAGCAGAGCGCCGGGACTAGCGGATTCCGAGCAGTACTTC
NA,NA,TRBV4-1,TRBJ2-7,CASSHGTSKRTIYEQYF,TGCGCCAGCAGCCATGGTACCTCGAAGCGCACTATCTACGAGCAGTACTTC
NA,NA,TRBV5-1,TRBJ2-7,CASSLDSQFYEQYF,TGCGCCAGCAGCTTGGATTCACAGTTCTACGAGCAGTACTTC
TRBD2,NA,TRBV9,TRBJ2-1,CASSLPVGGDNGQFF,TGTGCCAGCAGCTTGCCCGTCGGGGGGGACAATGGGCAGTTCTTC
TRBD1,NA,TRBV7-2,TRBJ1-5,CASSLQGANNQPQHF,TGTGCCAGCAGCCTACAGGGGGCGAACAATCAGCCCCAGCATTTT
NA,NA,TRBV28,TRBJ2-7,CASSLTVGGHEQYF,TGTGCCAGCAGTTTGACAGTCGGGGGGCACGAGCAGTACTTC
NA,NA,TRBV5-6,TRBJ2-5,CASSLVGRGQYF,TGTGCCAGCAGCTTGGTAGGGAGGGGGCAGTACTTC
TRBD1,NA,TRBV7-9,TRBJ2-7,CASSPRQGNVWEQYF,TGTGCCAGCAGCCCGAGACAGGGAAACGTGTGGGAGCAGTACTTC
TRBD2,few,TRBV27,TRBJ2-2,CASSLRGGSTGELFF,TGTGCCAGCAGCCTGCGGGGGGGGAGCACCGGGGAGCTGTTTTTT
TRBD2,few,TRBV19,TRBJ2-2,CASSTSSSGRAFTGELFF,TGTGCCAGTAGTACTTCATCTAGCGGGAGGGCCTTCACCGGGGAGCTGTTTTTT
NA,NA,TRBV5-6,TRBJ1-1,CASSLSQGVNTEAFF,TGTGCCAGCAGCCTTTCACAGGGAGTGAACACTGAAGCTTTCTTT
TRBD2,NA,TRBV11-2,TRBJ2-1,CASSPRGVGSPYNEQFF,TGTGCCAGCAGCCCTCGGGGGGTCGGTTCTCCCTACAATGAGCAGTTCTTC
NA,NA,TRBV6-5,TRBJ1-1,CASSGDTGTEAFF,TGTGCCAGCAGTGGGGACACGGGCACTGAAGCTTTCTTT
NA,NA,TRBV30,TRBJ2-7,CAWNSGRWSYEQYF,TGTGCCTGGAATTCGGGAAGATGGTCCTACGAGCAGTACTTC
NA,once,TRBV11-2,TRBJ2-1,CASSPPGTLYNEQFF,TGTGCCAGCAGCCCGCCAGGGACTCTCTACAATGAGCAGTTCTTC
NA,NA,TRBV7-9,TRBJ1-1,CASSRFGAGAFF,TGTGCCAGCAGCCGTTTTGGGGCCGGGGCTTTCTTT
TRBD1,NA,TRBV5-1,TRBJ2-3,CASSSDRATSTDTQYF,TGCGCCAGCAGCTCGGACAGGGCCACTAGCACAGATACGCAGTATTTT
TRBD1,NA,TRBV29-1,TRBJ2-2,CSLTGDTGELFF,TGCAGCCTTACAGGGGACACCGGGGAGCTGTTTTTT
TRBD1,NA,TRBV27,TRBJ1-2,CASSLRSTGGYYTF,TGTGCCAGCAGTTTACGCTCAACAGGGGGATACTACACCTTC
NA,NA,TRBV5-6,TRBJ2-1,CASSLAGSYNEQFF,TGTGCCAGCAGCTTAGCCGGGTCCTACAATGAGCAGTTCTTC
NA,NA,TRBV11-2,TRBJ1-4,CASSHNRLPNEKLFF,TGTGCCAGCAGTCATAACAGGTTACCGAATGAAAAACTGTTTTTT
NA,NA,TRBV25-1,TRBJ2-4,CASSGVVGVGKNIQYF,TGTGCCAGCAGTGGCGTGGTGGGAGTTGGCAAAAACATTCAGTACTTC
NA,once,TRBV9,TRBJ2-7,CASSVGGETYEQYF,TGTGCCAGCAGCGTAGGGGGAGAAACCTACGAGCAGTACTTC
TRBD1,NA,TRBV28,TRBJ2-3,CASRPNSPGTESTDTQYF,TGTGCCAGCAGACCAAATTCACCCGGGACAGAGAGCACAGATACGCAGTATTTT
NA,NA,TRBV13,TRBJ2-5,CASSNAPGTQYF,TGTGCCAGCAGCAACGCCCCAGGGACCCAGTACTTC
TRBD1,few,TRBV30,TRBJ1-2,CAWFRQGTNYGYTF,TGTGCCTGGTTCCGACAGGGGACTAACTATGGCTACACCTTC
NA,NA,TRBV9,TRBJ2-2,CASSAPSSSGADTGELFF,TGTGCCAGCAGCGCCCCCTCATCGAGCGGAGCGGACACCGGGGAGCTGTTTTTT
NA,NA,TRBV29-1,TRBJ1-2,CSVASGLGGYTF,TGCAGCGTTGCGAGCGGCCTCGGTGGCTACACCTTC